This T cell receptor beta chain was identified in a study of T cell responses to AZD1222 COVID-19 vaccine. V shed 6 bases, J shed 10 bases, and the junction held 4 bases outside the gene matches. Germline-derived CDR1 and CDR2 are WNHNN and SYGVQD (reference sequence). This CDR3 contains 11 residues. Notes on this clone: Its antigen is currently unknown.

Using immunoSEQ multiplex PCR, the repertoire was profiled, and TCRdb retains in-frame clones only, with some absent. The sample lists 150,000 to 200,000 clones; 90% were seen once. Regarding the study as a whole: Repertoire sampling happened only post peak T cell response. It should be noted that donors were predominantly white British and more often female, and clonal diversity was possibly underestimated. At baseline, seropositivity was found in only a handful of AZD1222 recipients.

This chain joins TRBV10-1 and TRBJ1-1, with 8 bases lining up with TRBD1. The sequenced sample was peripheral blood, obtained on day 0 of AZD1222 vaccination. The source is an adult in good health. This CDR3 reads CASRPDRGAFF. CDR3 nucleotides: TGCGCCAGCAGGCCAGACAGGGGAGCTTTCTTT.